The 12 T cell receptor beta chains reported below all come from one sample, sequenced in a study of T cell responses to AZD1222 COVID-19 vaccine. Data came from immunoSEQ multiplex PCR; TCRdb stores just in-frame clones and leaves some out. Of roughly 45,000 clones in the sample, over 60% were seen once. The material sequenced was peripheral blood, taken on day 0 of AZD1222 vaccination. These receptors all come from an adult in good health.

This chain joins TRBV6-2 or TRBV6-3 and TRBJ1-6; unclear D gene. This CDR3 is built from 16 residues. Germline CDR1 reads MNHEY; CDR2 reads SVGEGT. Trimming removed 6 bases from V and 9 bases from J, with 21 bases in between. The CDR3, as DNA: TGTGCCAGCAGCCCGCTGGGAGCTTTACCCACTTCACCCCTCCACTTT. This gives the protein CASSPLGALPTSPLHF.

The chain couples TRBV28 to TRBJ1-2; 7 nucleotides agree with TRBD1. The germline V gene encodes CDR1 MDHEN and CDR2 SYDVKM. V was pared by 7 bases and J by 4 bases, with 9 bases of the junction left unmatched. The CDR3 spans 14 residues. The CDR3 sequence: CASTSAGGPYGYTF. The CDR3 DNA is TGTGCCAGCACCTCCGCAGGGGGGCCCTATGGCTACACCTTC.

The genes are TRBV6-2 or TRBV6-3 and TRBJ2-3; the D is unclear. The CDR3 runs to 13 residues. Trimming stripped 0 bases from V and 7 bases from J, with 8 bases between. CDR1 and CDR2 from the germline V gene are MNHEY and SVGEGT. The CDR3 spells CASSYSIPHTQYF. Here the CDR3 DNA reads TGTGCCAGCAGTTACTCCATCCCTCATACGCAGTATTTT.

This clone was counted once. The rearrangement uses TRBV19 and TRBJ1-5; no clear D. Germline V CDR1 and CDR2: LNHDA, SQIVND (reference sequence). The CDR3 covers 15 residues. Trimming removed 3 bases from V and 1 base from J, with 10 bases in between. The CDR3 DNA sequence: TGTGCCAGTAGTATTGAGGGCAGAAGCAATCAGCCCCAGCATTTT. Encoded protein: CASSIEGRSNQPQHF.

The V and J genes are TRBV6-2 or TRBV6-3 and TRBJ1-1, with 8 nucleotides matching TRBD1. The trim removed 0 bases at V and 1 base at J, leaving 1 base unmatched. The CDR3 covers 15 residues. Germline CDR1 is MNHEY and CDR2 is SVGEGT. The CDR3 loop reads CASSYSGTGNTEAFF. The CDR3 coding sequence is TGTGCCAGCAGTTACTCCGGGACAGGGAACACTGAAGCTTTCTTT.

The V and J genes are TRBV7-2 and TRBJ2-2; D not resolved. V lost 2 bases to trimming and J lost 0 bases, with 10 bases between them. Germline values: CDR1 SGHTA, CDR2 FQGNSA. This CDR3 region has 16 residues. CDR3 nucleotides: TGTGCCAGCAGCTTACTTCCAAGCCCGAACACCGGGGAGCTGTTTTTT. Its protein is CASSLLPSPNTGELFF.

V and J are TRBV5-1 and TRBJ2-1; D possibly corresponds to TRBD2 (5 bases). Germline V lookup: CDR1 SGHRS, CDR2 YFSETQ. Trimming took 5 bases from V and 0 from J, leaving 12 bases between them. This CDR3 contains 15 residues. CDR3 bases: TGCGCCAGCAGACTTCCGGGGAGCTCCTACAATGAGCAGTTCTTC. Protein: CASRLPGSSYNEQFF.

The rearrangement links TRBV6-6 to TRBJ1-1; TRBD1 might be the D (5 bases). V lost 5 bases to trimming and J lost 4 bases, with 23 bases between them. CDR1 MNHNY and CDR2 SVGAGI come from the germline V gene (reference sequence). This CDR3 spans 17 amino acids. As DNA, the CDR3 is TGTGCCAGCAGTCCACTCGGGGCCCCCAAGGCGGGCACTGAAGCTTTCTTT. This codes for CASSPLGAPKAGTEAFF.

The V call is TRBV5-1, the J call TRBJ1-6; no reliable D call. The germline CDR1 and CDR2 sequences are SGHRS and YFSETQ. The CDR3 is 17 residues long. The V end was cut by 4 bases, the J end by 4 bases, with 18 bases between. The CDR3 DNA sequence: TGCGCCAGCAGCCCAGAGGACGGCTCCTTTTATAATTCACCCCTCCACTTT. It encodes CASSPEDGSFYNSPLHF.

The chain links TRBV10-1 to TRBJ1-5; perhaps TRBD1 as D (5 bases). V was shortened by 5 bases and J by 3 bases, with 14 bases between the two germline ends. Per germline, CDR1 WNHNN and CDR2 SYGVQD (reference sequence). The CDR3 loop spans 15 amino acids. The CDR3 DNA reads TGCGCCAGCAGTTTCTCAGACAGTTTCAATCAGCCCCAGCATTTT. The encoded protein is CASSFSDSFNQPQHF.

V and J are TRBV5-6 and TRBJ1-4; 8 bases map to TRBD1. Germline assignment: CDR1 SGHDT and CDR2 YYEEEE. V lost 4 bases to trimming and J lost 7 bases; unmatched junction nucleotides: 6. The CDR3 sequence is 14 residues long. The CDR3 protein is CASSRQGRSEKLFF. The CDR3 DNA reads TGTGCCAGCAGCCGACAGGGGAGGAGTGAAAAACTGTTTTTT.

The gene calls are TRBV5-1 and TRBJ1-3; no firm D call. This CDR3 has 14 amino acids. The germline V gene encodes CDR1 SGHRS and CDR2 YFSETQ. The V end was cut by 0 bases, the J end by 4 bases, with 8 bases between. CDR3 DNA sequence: TGCGCCAGCAGCTTGGACGTCATGGGAAACACCATATATTTT. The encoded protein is CASSLDVMGNTIYF.